The clone carrying this TCR beta chain has ten or more counts. What it binds is unknown. Per germline, CDR1 SEHNR and CDR2 FQNEAQ (reference sequence). The CDR3 has 12 residues. V gave up 5 bases and J gave up 4 bases, with 8 bases separating them. This entry is derived from a study of T cells in Graves' hyperthyroidism and ophthalmopathy. Study-wide points: Researchers found most expanded thyroid clonotypes above 0.001 in blood as well.

RNA transcripts gave rise to amplified TCR beta CDR3 regions. A first-round RT-PCR of the TCR CDR3 used the HTBI primer set. A single record per CDR3 protein comes from TCRdb applying MiXCR to the multiplex PCR reads. The sample has approximately 100,000 distinct CDR3 sequences, 35% to 45% seen once. Input material: peripheral blood or thyroid tissue (not recorded which). This clonotype was obtained from a woman aged 25 to 45 with Graves' hyperthyroidism. The V call is TRBV7-9, the J call TRBJ1-2; no clear D gene. In nucleotides, the CDR3 is TGTGCCAGCAGCCCGGGCAGCTATGGCTACACCTTC. Protein product: CASSPGSYGYTF.